This T cell receptor (beta chain) derives from a study of cytomegalovirus exposure and HLA in healthy donors. Comments on this clone: Its antigen is undetermined.

Findings of the study overall: Roughly 170 TCR beta chains were listed as cytomegalovirus-associated.

Repertoires were generated with immunoSEQ multiplex PCR, while TCRdb's copy carries only in-frame clones and drops some. In the table there are under 150,000 clones, around 84% of which are singletons. These donors were members of the roughly 130-subject validation cohort, a group separate from the roughly 670-subject first cohort. V lost 7 bases to trimming and J lost 3 bases, with 15 bases between them. Germline lookup yields CDR1 SNHLY and CDR2 FYNNEI. CDR3 length: 14 residues. The chain has TRBV2 and TRBJ1-2; D gene unclear. This sequence was found in a man between 18 and 35 years old in good health and CMV-seropositive. Specimen: PBMCs. Here the CDR3 reads CASTLLAVDYGYTF. The CDR3 DNA follows: TGTGCCAGCACCCTGTTGGCGGTAGACTATGGCTACACCTTC.